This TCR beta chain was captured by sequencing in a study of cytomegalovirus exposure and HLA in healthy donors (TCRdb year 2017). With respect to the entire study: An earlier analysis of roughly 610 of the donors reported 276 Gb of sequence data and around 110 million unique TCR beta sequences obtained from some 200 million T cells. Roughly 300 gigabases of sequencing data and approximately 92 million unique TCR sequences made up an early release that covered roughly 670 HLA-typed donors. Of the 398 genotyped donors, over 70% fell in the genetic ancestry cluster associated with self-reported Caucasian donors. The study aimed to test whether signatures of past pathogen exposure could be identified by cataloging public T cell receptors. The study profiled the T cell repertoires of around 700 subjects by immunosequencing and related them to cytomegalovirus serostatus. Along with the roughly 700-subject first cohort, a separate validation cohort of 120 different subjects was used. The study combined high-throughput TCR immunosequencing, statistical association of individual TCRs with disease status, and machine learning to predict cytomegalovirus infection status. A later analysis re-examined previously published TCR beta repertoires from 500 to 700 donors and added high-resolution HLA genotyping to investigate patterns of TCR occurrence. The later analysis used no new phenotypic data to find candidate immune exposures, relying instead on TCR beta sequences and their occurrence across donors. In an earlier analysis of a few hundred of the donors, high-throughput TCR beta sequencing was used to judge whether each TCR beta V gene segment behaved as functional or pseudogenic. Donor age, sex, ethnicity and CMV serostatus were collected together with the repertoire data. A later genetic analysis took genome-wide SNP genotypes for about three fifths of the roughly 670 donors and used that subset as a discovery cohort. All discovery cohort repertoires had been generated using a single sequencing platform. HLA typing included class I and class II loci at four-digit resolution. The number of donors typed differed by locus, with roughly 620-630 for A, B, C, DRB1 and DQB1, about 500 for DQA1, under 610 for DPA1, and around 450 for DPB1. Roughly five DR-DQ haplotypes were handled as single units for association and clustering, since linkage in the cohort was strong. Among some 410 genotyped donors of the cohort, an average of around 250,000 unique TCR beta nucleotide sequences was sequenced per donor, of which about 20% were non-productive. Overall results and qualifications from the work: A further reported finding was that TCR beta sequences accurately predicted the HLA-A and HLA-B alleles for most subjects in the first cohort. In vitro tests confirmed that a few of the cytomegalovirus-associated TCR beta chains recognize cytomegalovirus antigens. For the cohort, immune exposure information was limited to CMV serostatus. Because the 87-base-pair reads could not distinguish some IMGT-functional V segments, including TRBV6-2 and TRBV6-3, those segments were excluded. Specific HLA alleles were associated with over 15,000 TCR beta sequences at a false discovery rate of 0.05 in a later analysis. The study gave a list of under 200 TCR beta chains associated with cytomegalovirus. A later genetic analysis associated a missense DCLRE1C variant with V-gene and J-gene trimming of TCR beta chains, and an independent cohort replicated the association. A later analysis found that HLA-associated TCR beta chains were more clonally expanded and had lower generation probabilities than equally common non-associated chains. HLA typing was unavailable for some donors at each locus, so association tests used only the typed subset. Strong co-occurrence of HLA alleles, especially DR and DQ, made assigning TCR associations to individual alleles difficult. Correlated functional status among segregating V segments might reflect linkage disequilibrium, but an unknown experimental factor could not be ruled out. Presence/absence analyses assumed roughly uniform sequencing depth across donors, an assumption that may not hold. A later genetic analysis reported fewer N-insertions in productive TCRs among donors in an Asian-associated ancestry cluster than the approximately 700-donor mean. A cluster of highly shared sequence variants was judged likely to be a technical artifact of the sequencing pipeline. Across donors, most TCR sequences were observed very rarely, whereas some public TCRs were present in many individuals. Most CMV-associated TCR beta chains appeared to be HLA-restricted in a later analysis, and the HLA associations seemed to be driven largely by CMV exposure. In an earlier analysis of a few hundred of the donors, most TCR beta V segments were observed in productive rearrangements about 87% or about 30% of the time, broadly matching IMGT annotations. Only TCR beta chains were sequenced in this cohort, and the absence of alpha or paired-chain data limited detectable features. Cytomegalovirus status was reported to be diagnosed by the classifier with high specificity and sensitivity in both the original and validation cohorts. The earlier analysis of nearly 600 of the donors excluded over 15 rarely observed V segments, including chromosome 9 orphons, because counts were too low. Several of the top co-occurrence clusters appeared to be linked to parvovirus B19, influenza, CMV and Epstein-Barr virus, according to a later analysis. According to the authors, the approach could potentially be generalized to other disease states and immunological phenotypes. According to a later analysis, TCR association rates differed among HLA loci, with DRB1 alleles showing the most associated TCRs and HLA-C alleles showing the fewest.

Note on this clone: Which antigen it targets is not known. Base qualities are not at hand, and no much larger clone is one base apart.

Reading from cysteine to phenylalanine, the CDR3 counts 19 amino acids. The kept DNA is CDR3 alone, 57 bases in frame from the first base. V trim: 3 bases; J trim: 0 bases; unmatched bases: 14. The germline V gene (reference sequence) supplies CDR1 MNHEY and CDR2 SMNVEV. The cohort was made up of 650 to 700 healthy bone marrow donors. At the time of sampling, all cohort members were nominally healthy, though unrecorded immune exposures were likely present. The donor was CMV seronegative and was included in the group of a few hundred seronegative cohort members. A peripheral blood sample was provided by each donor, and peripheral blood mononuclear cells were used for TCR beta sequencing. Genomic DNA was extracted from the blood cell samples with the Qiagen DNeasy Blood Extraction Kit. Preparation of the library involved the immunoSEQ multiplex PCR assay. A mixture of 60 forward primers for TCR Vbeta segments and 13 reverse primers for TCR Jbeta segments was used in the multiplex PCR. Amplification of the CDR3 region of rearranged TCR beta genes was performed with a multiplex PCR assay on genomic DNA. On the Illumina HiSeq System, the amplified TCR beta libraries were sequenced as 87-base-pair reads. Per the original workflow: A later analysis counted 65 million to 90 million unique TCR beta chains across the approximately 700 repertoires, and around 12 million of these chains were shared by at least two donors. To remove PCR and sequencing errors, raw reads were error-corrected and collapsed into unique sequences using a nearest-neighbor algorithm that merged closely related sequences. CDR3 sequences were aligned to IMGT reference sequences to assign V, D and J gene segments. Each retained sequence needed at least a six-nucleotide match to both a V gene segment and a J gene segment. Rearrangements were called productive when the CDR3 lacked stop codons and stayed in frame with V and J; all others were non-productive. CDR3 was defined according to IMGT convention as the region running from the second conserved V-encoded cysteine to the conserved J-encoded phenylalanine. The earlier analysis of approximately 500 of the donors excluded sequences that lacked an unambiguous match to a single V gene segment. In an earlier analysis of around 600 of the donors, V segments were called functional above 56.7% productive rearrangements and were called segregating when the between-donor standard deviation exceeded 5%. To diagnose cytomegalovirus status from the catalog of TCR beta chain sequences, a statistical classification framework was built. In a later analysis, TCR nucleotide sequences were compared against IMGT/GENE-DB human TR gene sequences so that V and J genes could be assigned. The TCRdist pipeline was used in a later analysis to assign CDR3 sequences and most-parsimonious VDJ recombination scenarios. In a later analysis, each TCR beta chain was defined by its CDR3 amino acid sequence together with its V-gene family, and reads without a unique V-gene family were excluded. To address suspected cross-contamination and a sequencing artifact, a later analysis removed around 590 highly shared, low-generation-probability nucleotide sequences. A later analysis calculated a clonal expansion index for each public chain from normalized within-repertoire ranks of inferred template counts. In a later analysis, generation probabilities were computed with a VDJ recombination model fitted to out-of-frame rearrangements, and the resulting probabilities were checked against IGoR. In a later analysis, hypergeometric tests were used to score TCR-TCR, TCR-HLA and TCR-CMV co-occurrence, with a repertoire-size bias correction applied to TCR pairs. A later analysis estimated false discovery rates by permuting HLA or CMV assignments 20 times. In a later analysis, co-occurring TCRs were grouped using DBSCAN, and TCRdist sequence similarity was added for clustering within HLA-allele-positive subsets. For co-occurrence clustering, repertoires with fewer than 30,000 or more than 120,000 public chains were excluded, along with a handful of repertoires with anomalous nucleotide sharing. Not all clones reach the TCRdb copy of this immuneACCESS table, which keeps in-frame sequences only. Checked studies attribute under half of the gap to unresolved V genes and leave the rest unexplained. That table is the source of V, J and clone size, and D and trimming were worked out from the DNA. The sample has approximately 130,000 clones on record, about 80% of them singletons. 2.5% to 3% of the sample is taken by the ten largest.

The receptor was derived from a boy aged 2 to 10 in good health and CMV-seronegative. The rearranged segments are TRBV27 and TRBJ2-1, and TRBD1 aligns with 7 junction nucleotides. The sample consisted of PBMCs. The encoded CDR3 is CASSFFPVTGTSSYNEQFF. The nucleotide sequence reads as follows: TGTGCCAGCAGTTTCTTCCCAGTGACAGGGACCTCCTCCTACAATGAGCAGTTCTTC.